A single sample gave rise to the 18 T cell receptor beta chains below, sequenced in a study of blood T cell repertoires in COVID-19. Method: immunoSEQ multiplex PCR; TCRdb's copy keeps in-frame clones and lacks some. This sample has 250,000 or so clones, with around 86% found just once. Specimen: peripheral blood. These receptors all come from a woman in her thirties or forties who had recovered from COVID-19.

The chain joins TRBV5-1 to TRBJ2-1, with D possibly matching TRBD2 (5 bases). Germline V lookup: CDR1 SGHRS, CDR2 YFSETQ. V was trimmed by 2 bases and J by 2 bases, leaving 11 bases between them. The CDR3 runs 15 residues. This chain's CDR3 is CASSFSGPTYNEQFF. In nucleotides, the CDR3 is TGCGCCAGCAGCTTCAGCGGACCTACCTACAATGAGCAGTTCTTC.

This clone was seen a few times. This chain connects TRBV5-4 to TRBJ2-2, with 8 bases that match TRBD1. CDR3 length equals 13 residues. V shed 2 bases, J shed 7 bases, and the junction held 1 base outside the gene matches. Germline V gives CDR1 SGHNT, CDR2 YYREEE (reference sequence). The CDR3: CASSFRGLGELFF. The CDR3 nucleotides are TGTGCCAGCAGCTTCAGGGGGCTCGGGGAGCTGTTTTTT.

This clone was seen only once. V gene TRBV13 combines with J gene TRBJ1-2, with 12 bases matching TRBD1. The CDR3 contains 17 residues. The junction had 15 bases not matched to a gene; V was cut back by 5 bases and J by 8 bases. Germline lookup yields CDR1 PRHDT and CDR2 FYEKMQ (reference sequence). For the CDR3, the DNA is TGTGCCAGCAGCATCGGGCGGAGGGGACAGGGGGCGAGGGGCTACACCTTC. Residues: CASSIGRRGQGARGYTF.

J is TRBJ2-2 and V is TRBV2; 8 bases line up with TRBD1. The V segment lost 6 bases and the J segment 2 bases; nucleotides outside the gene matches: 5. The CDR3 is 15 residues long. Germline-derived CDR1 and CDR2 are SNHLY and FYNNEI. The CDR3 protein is CASRGTGSNTGELFF. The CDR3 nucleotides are TGTGCCAGCAGAGGGACAGGCTCTAACACCGGGGAGCTGTTTTTT.

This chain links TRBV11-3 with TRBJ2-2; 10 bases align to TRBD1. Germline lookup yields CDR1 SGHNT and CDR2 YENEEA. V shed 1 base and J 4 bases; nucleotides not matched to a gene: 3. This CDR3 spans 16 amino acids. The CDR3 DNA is TGTGCCAGCAGCTTAGGCGGACAGGGGGTCACCGGGGAGCTGTTTTTT. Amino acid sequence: CASSLGGQGVTGELFF.

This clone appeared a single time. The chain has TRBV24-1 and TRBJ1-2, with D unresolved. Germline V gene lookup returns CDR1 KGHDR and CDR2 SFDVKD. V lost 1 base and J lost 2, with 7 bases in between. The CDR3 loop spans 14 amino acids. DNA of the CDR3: TGTGCCACCAGTGATTTTGGACTAAACTATGGCTACACCTTC. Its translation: CATSDFGLNYGYTF.

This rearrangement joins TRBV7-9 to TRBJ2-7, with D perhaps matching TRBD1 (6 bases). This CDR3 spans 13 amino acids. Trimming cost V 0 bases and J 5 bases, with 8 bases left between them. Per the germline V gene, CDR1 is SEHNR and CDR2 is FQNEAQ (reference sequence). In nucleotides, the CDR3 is TGTGCCAGCAGCTTAGCGCCAGGGGACGAGCAGTACTTC. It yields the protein CASSLAPGDEQYF.

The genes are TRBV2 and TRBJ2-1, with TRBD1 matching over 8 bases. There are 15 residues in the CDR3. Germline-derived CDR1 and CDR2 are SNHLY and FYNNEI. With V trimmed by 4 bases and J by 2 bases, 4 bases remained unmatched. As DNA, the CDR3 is TGTGCCAGCAGTGGCCAGGGGGCCCCCTACAATGAGCAGTTCTTC. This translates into CASSGQGAPYNEQFF.

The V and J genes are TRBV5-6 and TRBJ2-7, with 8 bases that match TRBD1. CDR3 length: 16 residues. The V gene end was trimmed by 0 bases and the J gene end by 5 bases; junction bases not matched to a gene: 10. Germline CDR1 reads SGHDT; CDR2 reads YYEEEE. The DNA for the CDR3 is TGTGCCAGCAGCTTGGGGCAGGGGGCAGGGGAGGACGAGCAGTACTTC. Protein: CASSLGQGAGEDEQYF.

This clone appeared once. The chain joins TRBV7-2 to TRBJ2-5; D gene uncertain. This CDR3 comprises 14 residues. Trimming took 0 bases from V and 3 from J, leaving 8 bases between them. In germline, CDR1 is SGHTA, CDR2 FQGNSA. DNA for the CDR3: TGTGCCAGCAGCTTAGCGCGAGTCAAAGAGACCCAGTACTTC. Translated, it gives CASSLARVKETQYF.

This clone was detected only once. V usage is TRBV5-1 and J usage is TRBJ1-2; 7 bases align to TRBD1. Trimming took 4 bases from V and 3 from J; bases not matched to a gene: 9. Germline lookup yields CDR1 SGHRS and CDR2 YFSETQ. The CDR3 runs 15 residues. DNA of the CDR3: TGCGCCAGCAGCCTCCACGGACAGGCGGACTATGGCTACACCTTC. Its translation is CASSLHGQADYGYTF.

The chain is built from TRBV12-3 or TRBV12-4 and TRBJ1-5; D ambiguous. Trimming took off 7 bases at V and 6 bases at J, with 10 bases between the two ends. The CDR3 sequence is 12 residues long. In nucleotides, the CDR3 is TGTGCCAGCAAGCCCAGGTTTCAGCCCCAGCATTTT. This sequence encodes CASKPRFQPQHF.

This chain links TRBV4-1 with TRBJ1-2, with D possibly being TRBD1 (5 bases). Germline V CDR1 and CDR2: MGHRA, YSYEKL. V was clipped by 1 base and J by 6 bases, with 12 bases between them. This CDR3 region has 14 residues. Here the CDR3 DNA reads TGCGCCAGCAGCCAAGGATGGGCAGGGCATGGCTACACCTTC. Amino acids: CASSQGWAGHGYTF.

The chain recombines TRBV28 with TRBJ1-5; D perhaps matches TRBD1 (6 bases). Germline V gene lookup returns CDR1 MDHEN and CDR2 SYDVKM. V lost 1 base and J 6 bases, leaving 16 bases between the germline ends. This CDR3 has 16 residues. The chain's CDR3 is CASSLSVYRVGQPQHF. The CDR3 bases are TGTGCCAGCAGTTTATCGGTATACAGGGTCGGTCAGCCCCAGCATTTT.

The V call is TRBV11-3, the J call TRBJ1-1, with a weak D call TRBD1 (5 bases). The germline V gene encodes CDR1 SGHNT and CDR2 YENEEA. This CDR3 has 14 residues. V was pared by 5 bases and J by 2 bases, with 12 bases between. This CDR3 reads CASSHGHRNTEAFF. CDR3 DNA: TGTGCCAGCAGCCACGGACACCGAAACACTGAAGCTTTCTTT.

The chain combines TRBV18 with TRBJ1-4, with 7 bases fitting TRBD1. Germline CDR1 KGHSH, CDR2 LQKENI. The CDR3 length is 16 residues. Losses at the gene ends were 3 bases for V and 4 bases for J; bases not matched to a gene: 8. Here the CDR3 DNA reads TGTGCCAGCTCACCCTTCGGGACAGAGTATAATGAAAAACTGTTTTTT. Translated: CASSPFGTEYNEKLFF.

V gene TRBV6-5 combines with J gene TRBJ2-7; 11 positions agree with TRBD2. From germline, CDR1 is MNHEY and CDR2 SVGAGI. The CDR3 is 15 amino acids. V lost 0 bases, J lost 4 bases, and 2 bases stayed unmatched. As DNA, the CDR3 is TGTGCCAGCAGTTACTCGGCTAGCGGGGGGTACGAGCAGTACTTC. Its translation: CASSYSASGGYEQYF.

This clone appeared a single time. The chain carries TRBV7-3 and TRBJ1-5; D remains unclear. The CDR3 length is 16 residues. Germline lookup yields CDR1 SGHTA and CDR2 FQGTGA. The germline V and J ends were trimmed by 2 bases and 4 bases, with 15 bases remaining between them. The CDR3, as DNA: TGTGCCAGCAGCTTAGGAGAGGGCAGATCGAATCAGCCCCAGCATTTT. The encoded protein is CASSLGEGRSNQPQHF.